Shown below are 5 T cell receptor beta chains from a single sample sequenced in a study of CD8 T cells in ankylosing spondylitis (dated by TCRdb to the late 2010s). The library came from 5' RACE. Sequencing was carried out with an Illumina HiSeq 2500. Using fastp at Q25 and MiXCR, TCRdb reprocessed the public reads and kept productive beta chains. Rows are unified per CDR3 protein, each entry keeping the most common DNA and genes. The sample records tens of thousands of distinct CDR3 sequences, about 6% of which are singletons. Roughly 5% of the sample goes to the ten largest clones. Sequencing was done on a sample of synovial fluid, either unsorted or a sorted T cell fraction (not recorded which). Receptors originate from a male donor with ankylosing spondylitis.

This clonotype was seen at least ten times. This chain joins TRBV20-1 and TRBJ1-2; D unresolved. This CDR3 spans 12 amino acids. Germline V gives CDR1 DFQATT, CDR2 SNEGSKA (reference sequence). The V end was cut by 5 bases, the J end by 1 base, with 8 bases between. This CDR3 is CSAHTLNYGYTF. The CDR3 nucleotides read TGCAGTGCTCATACTCTTAACTATGGCTACACCTTC.

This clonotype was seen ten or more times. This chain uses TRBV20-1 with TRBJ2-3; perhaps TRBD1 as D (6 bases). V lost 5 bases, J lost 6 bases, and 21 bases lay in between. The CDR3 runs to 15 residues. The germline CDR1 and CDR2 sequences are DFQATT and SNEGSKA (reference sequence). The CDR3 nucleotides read TGCAGTGCTGAGGGACCAGGACAGTTCTCGGATACGCAGTATTTT. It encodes CSAEGPGQFSDTQYF.

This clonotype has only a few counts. The CDR3 loop is CASSLESVGDGVYGYTF. CDR3 coding DNA: TGTGCCAGCAGCTTAGAGAGCGTTGGGGATGGAGTCTATGGCTACACCTTC. The chain employs TRBV11-2 and TRBJ1-2; D uncertain. The CDR3 totals 17 residues. Germline CDR1 reads SGHAT; CDR2 reads FQNNGV. The germline V and J ends were trimmed by 0 bases and 4 bases, with 18 bases remaining between them.

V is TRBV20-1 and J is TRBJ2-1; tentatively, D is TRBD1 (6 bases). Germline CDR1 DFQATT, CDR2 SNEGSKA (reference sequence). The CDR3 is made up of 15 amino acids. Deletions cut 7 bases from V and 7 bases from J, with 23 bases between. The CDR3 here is CSGPQPGESMNEQFF. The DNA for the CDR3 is TGCAGTGGTCCCCAGCCAGGGGAATCAATGAATGAGCAGTTCTTC.

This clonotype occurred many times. CDR3 DNA: TGCGCCAGCAGCCAAGAATACCGGGTTCACTATGGCTACACCTTC. The encoded protein is CASSQEYRVHYGYTF. The genes are TRBV4-1 and TRBJ1-2; D is ambiguous. In germline, CDR1 is MGHRA, CDR2 YSYEKL. The CDR3 runs to 15 residues. V was pared by 0 bases and J by 3 bases, with 11 bases between.